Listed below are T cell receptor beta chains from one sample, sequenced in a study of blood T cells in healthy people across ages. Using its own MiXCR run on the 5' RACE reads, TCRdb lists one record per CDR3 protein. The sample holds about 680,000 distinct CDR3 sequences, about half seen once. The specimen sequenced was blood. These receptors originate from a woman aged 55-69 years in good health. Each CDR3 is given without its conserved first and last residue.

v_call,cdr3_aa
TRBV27,ASSPAGNPSYEQY
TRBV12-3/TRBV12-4,ASSSCGGFSEQY
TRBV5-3,ARSPFKGQNFHDTQY
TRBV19,ASSIRTSGRFREQF
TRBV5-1,ASSLDLGVGYEQY
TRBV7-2,ASSFLAGVGNEQF
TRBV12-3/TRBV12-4,ASSSPTGTFTDTQY
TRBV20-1,RAISYNEQF
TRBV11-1,ASSPLRPSGGEAF
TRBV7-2,ASSSYPVPKDTQY
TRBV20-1,SARVGTSGRYNEQY
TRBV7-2,ASSSPAGGDSPLH
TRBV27,ASTRLAGVSWETQY
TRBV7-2,ASSLKRMAGRSGDEQY
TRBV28,ASSSGTGTYEQY
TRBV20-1,SARDTVNNEQF
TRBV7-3,ASSLFQGAGEQY
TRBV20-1,SARVGTVGEQY
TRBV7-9,ASSFLVGDTDTQY
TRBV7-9,ASTDDRGMDTQY
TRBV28,ASSLNPSGGGIVYGYT
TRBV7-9,ASSMAWLYNEQF
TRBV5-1,ASHPGEGYGYT
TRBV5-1,ASSLGTGSPTDTQY
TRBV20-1,SARVGNNPEQY
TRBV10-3,AISETGGFRETQF
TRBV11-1,ASSRAPGLPNEQF
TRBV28,ASSLRTETLVPTDTQY
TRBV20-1,SARAFGDTNYEQY
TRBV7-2,ASSLERTNYEQY
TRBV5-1,ASSSGHLNTEAF
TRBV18,ASSPWDRNEQY
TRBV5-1,ASSSGLAGIGREAQY
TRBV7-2,ASSAQGLAGVGEQY
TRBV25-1,ASTGQPGLAPRTPTQY
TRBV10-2,ASSDGAYGYT
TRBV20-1,SARDRAGGFSYNEQF
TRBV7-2,ASRQVRDGNEQF
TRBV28,ASSLEEKQF
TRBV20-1,SASWDRPGGEQF
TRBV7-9,ASRSDGNTEAF
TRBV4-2,ASSHQRGREGYEQY
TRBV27,ASSLQVRTGYPYEQY
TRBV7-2,ASSLARALAYEQY
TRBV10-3,AISEIAGEAYEQY
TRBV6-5,ASSFKTSGSTDTQY
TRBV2,ASRRQGVGYT
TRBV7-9,ASSLILGRAETQY
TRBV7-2,ASSSDWAQETQY
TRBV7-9,ASSSKISGSANEQF
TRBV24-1,ATSDGPADTQY
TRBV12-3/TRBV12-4,ASSLWGTLTNYGYT
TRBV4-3,ASSPSSGRALEQY
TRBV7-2,ASSFVEAYGYT
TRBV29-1,SVAHKAANTEAF
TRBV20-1,SADSRAYNSPLH
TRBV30,AWLGLANEQF
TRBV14,ASSQDPGDRDSEKLF